Detailed here is one TCR beta chain. Its antigen remains unknown. TCR beta cDNA libraries had unique molecular identifiers. TCRdb recomputed calls from the PCR reads with MiXCR, one row per CDR3 protein. This sample has approximately 630,000 distinct CDR3 sequences, with 55% to 60% found just once. The source of the sample is a study of post-analysis software for immune sequencing data. Unmatched junction bases numbered 4, after V lost 5 bases and J lost 3 bases. The CDR3 spans 15 residues. General study results and limits: Roughly five TRBV segments, including TRBV5-6, TRBV5-1 and TRBV20-1, were more frequent in patients than controls.

The sequence was collected from a girl aged 2-10 years with multiple sclerosis. This sequence joins TRBV12-3 or TRBV12-4 and TRBJ2-6; 7 nucleotides match TRBD1. The sample was blood. The CDR3 region has the DNA TGTGCCAGCAGTGCGACAGGGTATGGGGCCAACGTCCTGACTTTC. This sequence encodes CASSATGYGANVLTF.